This T cell receptor (beta chain) was sequenced during a study of spatial heterogeneity in lung cancer. TCRdb reanalysed the 5' RACE reads using MiXCR and keeps one entry per CDR3 protein. In the table there are roughly 15,000 distinct CDR3 sequences, approximately 7.5% of which are singletons. Noted time point: sample taken at primary tumor resection. Unsorted whole RNA samples from tumor, nontumor lung or frozen PBMC were sequenced. The junction had 7 bases not matched to a gene; V was cut back by 8 bases and J by 0 bases. Germline CDR1 SGHAT, CDR2 FQNNGV. This CDR3 is built from 14 residues. This clonotype was counted ten times or more.

The sequenced sample was PBMCs, obtained at surgery. The rearrangement joins TRBV11-2 to TRBJ2-7, with 7 bases matching TRBD1. This receptor was identified in a female donor with early-stage non-small cell lung cancer. The CDR3 DNA is TGTGCCAGCCGAAAGGACAGGCGCTCCTACGAGCAGTACTTC. This sequence encodes CASRKDRRSYEQYF.